The clone carrying this TCR beta chain was seen only once. The source of the sample is a study of blood T cell repertoires in COVID-19. Study overall: Whether acute or convalescent, the COVID-19 samples came from the United States, Italy and Spain. PBMCs, B-cell-depleted T cells, or T cells provided the cDNA or gDNA that made up the material.

The V gene end was trimmed by 3 bases and the J gene end by 3 bases; junction bases not matched to a gene: 1. The germline CDR1 and CDR2 sequences are MNHNS and SASEGT. The CDR3 contains 14 residues. In the authors' workflow: Researchers report that nucleated cell counts were estimated from reference gene primer amplification. Profiled with immunoSEQ multiplex PCR; TCRdb holds only in-frame clones, not every one. That table is the source of V, J and clone size, and D and trimming were worked out from the DNA. The profile shows approximately 210,000 clones, roughly four fifths of them singletons. This TCR derives from a woman in her seventies with active or convalescent COVID-19. The sequencing sample was made of peripheral blood. V gene TRBV6-1 combines with J gene TRBJ2-7; TRBD2 matches at 11 bases. The CDR3 DNA is TGTGCCAGCAGTGACCTAGCGGGAGGCTACGAGCAGTACTTC. Residues: CASSDLAGGYEQYF.